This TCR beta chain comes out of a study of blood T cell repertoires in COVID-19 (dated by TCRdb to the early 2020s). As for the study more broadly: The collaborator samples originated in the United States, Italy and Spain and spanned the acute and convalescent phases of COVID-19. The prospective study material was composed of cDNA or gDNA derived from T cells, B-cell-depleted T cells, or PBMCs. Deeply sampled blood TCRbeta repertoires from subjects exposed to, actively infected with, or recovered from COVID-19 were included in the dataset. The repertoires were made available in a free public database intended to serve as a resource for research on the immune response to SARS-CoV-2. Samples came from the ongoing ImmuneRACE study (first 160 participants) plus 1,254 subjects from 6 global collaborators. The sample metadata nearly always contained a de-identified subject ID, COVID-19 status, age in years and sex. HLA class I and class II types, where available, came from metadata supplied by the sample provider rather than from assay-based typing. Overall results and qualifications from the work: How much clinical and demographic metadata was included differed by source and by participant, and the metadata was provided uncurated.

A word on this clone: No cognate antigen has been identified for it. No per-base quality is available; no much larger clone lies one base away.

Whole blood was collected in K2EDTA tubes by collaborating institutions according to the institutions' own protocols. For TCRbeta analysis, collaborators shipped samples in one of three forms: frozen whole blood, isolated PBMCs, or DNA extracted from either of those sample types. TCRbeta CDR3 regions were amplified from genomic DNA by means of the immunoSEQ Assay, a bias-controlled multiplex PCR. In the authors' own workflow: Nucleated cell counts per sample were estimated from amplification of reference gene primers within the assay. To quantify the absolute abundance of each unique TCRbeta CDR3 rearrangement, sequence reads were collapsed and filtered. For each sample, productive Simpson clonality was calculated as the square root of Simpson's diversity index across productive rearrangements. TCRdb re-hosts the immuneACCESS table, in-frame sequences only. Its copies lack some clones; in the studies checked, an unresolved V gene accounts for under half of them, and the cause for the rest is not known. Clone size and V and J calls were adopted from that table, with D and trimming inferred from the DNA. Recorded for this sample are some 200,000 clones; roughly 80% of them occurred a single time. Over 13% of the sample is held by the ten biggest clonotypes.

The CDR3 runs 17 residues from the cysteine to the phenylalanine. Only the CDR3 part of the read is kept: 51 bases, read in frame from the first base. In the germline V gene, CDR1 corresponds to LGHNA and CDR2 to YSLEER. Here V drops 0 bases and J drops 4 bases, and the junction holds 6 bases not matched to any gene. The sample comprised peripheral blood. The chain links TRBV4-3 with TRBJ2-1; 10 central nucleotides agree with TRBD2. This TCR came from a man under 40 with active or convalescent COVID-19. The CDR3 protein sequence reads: CASSQDSRTSGYNEQFF. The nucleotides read TGCGCCAGCAGCCAAGATTCCCGGACTAGCGGTTACAATGAGCAGTTCTTC.